This entry is about one T cell receptor (beta chain). This entry belongs to a study of CD8+ T cells in alopecia areata. Across the whole study: Each of the treated patients was given oral tofacitinib, 5 to 10 mg twice daily, for moderate-to-severe alopecia areata.

cDNA serving as the sequencing template came from extracted, reverse transcribed RNA. Libraries were prepared by immunoSEQ multiplex PCR; TCRdb keeps only in-frame clonotypes and omits some of them. The sample records over 120,000 clones, 51% being singletons. The junction had 4 bases not matched to a gene; V was cut back by 8 bases and J by 6 bases. The CDR3 covers 13 residues. Germline V CDR1 and CDR2: SGHAT, FQNNGV. This material consisted of CD4+ T cells sorted from blood, taken at week 0. This TCR was recovered from a human donor with alopecia areata. The V call is TRBV11-2, the J call TRBJ2-2; TRBD1 aligns across 9 bases. The CDR3 region has the DNA TGTGCCAGCGGACAGGGGAGGGCCGGGGAGCTGTTTTTT. Its protein is CASGQGRAGELFF.